This T cell receptor (beta chain) was found in a study of blood T cell repertoires in COVID-19 (dated by TCRdb to the early 2020s). Context from the whole study: Samples from collaborators originated in the United States, Italy and Spain and spanned both the acute and convalescent phases of COVID-19. The prospective study material was composed of cDNA or gDNA derived from T cells, B-cell-depleted T cells, or PBMCs. Subjects who had been exposed to COVID-19, were actively infected with it, or had recovered from it provided the deeply sampled blood TCRbeta repertoires that made up the dataset. The repertoires were released in a freely available public database intended as a resource for research on the immune response to SARS-CoV-2. Samples came from the ongoing ImmuneRACE study (first 160 participants) plus 1,254 subjects from 6 global collaborators. The sample metadata nearly always contained a de-identified subject ID, COVID-19 status, age in years and sex. Where available, HLA class I and class II types were taken from metadata supplied by the sample provider and were not determined by assay-based typing. The investigation overall reported the following: Clinical and demographic metadata were provided uncurated, with the amount varying by source and participant.

TCRbeta CDR3 regions were amplified from genomic DNA by means of the immunoSEQ Assay, a bias-controlled multiplex PCR. In the source study's methods: Within the assay, amplification of reference gene primers was used to estimate how many nucleated cells each sample contained. To quantify the absolute abundance of each unique TCRbeta CDR3 rearrangement, sequence reads were collapsed and filtered. For each sample, productive Simpson clonality was calculated as the square root of Simpson's diversity index over productive rearrangements. The source is immuneACCESS, and TCRdb retained only in-frame sequences with V and J called. Part of the clones is not carried over; for the studies checked, unresolved V genes explain less than half of this, and the remainder is unexplained. Clone size and V and J calls were adopted from that table, with D and trimming inferred from the DNA. This sample is represented by 270,000 or so clones; around 85% of them were singletons. The top ten clones comprise less than 15% of the sample.

To note about this clone: Its antigen remains unidentified. No base-level quality is on record; no much larger clone is a single base apart.

One collaborating source in Seattle enrolled patients while the patients were actively infected and followed the patients over time throughout the course of disease. The collaborating institutions used their own protocols to collect whole blood in K2EDTA tubes. Collaborator samples were shipped for TCRbeta analysis as frozen whole blood, isolated PBMCs, or DNA extracted from either sample type. From cysteine to phenylalanine, the CDR3 is 10 amino acids long. Only the CDR3 part of the read is kept: 30 bases, read in frame from the first base. The germline V gene encodes CDR1 SNHLY and CDR2 FYNNEI. V is cut by 10 bases and J by 5 bases, and the space between the germline ends is 8 bases.

The receptor's source is a woman aged 25 to 39 with COVID-19, enrolled during active disease. The sample comprised peripheral blood. The chain links TRBV2 with TRBJ2-5, with an unclear D gene assignment. The DNA sequence is TGTGCCACCTCCCTGGAGACCCAGTACTTC. Translation gives CATSLETQYF. Reference TRBV2 and TRBJ2-5 genes cover what lies past the CDR3, so the full variable domain is EPEVTQTPSHQVTQMGQEVILRCVPISNHLYFYWYRQILGQKVEFLVSFYNNEISEKSEIFDDQFSVERPDGSNFTLKIRSTKLEDSAMYFCATSLETQYFGPGTRLLVL.